Here is one TCR beta chain with its context. The source of the sample is a study of blood T cell repertoires in COVID-19. The CDR3 covers 13 residues. J was trimmed by 3 bases and V by 5 bases; bases with no gene match: 2. Some clones are missing from TCRdb's copy, which holds only in-frame ones; the method was immunoSEQ multiplex PCR. This table holds over 300,000 clones, approximately 91% found once. The chain joins TRBV12-3 or TRBV12-4 to TRBJ1-2; 8 positions match TRBD1. The clonotype comes from a woman aged 40-49 years who had recovered from COVID-19. The sequenced material came from PBMCs or T cells enriched from blood (not recorded which). In DNA form, the CDR3 reads TGTGCCAGCAGTCACAGGGGGGACTATGGCTACACCTTC. It codes for CASSHRGDYGYTF.